These T cell receptor beta chains were read from a single sample in a study of cytomegalovirus exposure and HLA in healthy donors. Assay used: immunoSEQ multiplex PCR; TCRdb lists only in-frame clones, some missing. The data contain about 120,000 clones, around 85% of them singletons. Sequencing was performed on PBMCs. All receptors come from a woman aged 25 to 39 in good health and CMV-seronegative. Both conserved end residues are part of each CDR3. The D gene is left open where the match is weak. Rows may omit the clone size; those that give it use once, few, many or a size class.

TGTGCCAGCAGTTCTTACCGGGACAGGTTGAGGGGGTCGAATCAGCCCCAGCATTTT	CASSSYRDRLRGSNQPQHF	TRBJ1-5	NA	TRBV27	TRBD1	19
TGTGCCAGCAGTAGGTCCGGGACAGGGGCCTATGGCTACACCTTC	CASSRSGTGAYGYTF	TRBJ1-2	once	TRBV21-1	NA	15
TGTGCCAGCAGCTGGGACAGGGGTGGTGAGCAGTTCTTC	CASSWDRGGEQFF	TRBJ2-1	few	TRBV5-4	TRBD1	13
TGTGCCAGTAGTATCGGACTAGCGGGTTCCTACGAGCAGTACTTC	CASSIGLAGSYEQYF	TRBJ2-7	NA	TRBV19	TRBD2	15
TGTGCCTGGAGACCCCATTTTAGGACAGCGAGCTCCTATAATTCACCCCTCCACTTT	CAWRPHFRTASSYNSPLHF	TRBJ1-6	NA	TRBV30	NA	19
TGTGCCACTTGGGGACAGGGGGCCGGCTATGGCTACACCTTC	CATWGQGAGYGYTF	TRBJ1-2	NA	TRBV27	TRBD1	14
TGTGCCTGGGACAGGGAAGCGACTGAAGCTTTCTTT	CAWDREATEAFF	TRBJ1-1	NA	TRBV30	TRBD1	12
TGTGCCAGCAGCCACACTAGCTCCCACAATGAGCAGTTCTTC	CASSHTSSHNEQFF	TRBJ2-1	NA	TRBV11-2	NA	14
TGTGCCAGCAGCTTAGGACTAGCGGGGGGGCGAGCAGATACGCAGTATTTT	CASSLGLAGGRADTQYF	TRBJ2-3	once	TRBV7-2	TRBD2	17
TGTGCCAGCGCCCGGGACTTCCACACAGATACGCAGTATTTT	CASARDFHTDTQYF	TRBJ2-3	NA	TRBV6-1	NA	14
TGTGCCAGCAGGCGACAGGGCGCCAATCAGCCCCAGCATTTT	CASRRQGANQPQHF	TRBJ1-5	NA	TRBV6-5	TRBD1	14
TGTGCCAGCAGTCCTAGCAATGAGCAGTTCTTC	CASSPSNEQFF	TRBJ2-1	NA	TRBV2	NA	11
TGTGCCAGCAGCCCCACGAGCTCCTATAATTCACCCCTCCACTTT	CASSPTSSYNSPLHF	TRBJ1-6	few	TRBV16	NA	15
TGTGCCAGCAGTTACTCGAGACCGAGCGGGCGTACGCAGTATTTT	CASSYSRPSGRTQYF	TRBJ2-3	NA	TRBV6-5	NA	15
TGTGCCAGCAGTTTATTTCAGACTAGCACAGATACGCAGTATTTT	CASSLFQTSTDTQYF	TRBJ2-3	NA	TRBV27	NA	15
TGTGCCAGCAGCGGCGGGGCCCGCGGGGAGCAGTACTTC	CASSGGARGEQYF	TRBJ2-7	once	TRBV7-3	NA	13
TGTGCCAGCAGCCTCGTTAGCGGGGGGGCGGTCAATGAGCAGTTCTTC	CASSLVSGGAVNEQFF	TRBJ2-1	NA	TRBV5-5	TRBD2	16
TGTGCCAGCAGTTTAGTACAGGGGGCTGGGGGCTACACCTTC	CASSLVQGAGGYTF	TRBJ1-2	NA	TRBV28	TRBD1	14
TGCGCCAGCAGCTTGGAAGGCGGCCTCCATGAGCAGTTCTTC	CASSLEGGLHEQFF	TRBJ2-1	NA	TRBV5-1	NA	14
TGTGCCAGCAGGGGACAGGGTGAGGTGAACACTGAAGCTTTCTTT	CASRGQGEVNTEAFF	TRBJ1-1	NA	TRBV6-1	TRBD1	15
TGTGCCAGTAGTTCCCGGACAGGTTCAGCCAAAAACATTCAGTACTTC	CASSSRTGSAKNIQYF	TRBJ2-4	NA	TRBV19	TRBD1	16
TGCGCCAGCAGCTTGGCCCCGCGTTTCTCAGATACGCAGTATTTT	CASSLAPRFSDTQYF	TRBJ2-3	NA	TRBV5-1	NA	15
TGTGCCTGGAGCACCCAAAGGGGCGAGCAGTACTTC	CAWSTQRGEQYF	TRBJ2-7	NA	TRBV30	NA	12
TGCGCCAGCAGCCAAGGGCTGACTAGCGGGGGGGGCAATGAGCAGTTCTTC	CASSQGLTSGGGNEQFF	TRBJ2-1	NA	TRBV4-3	TRBD2	17
TGTGCCTGGAGTCGAGACAGGGGGGACGAGCAGTACTTC	CAWSRDRGDEQYF	TRBJ2-7	NA	TRBV30	TRBD1	13
TGTGCCACCAGCAGGGACACCCCATCCTACGAGCAGTACTTC	CATSRDTPSYEQYF	TRBJ2-7	once	TRBV15	NA	14
TGTGCCAGCAGCTTGACCGGGACAGGGCCCGGAAACACCATATATTTT	CASSLTGTGPGNTIYF	TRBJ1-3	NA	TRBV9	TRBD1	16
TGTGCCAGCAGCTTACTCGGACGGATGGGACTACCATCGGCGGAGACCCAGTACTTC	CASSLLGRMGLPSAETQYF	TRBJ2-5	NA	TRBV7-6	TRBD2	19
TGCGCCAGCAGCCGGACTAGCGGGGGTTCTAACTCCTACAATGAGCAGTTCTTC	CASSRTSGGSNSYNEQFF	TRBJ2-1	NA	TRBV5-1	TRBD2	18
TGCGCCAGCAGCCAGGCCCAAACAGGGAACACTGAAGCTTTCTTT	CASSQAQTGNTEAFF	TRBJ1-1	NA	TRBV4-1	NA	15
TGTGCCAGTAGTTGGGACAGGGGCCGGGAAAAACTGTTTTTT	CASSWDRGREKLFF	TRBJ1-4	once	TRBV19	TRBD1	14
TGTGCCAGCAGCTTCGAGCCTGACACCATATATTTT	CASSFEPDTIYF	TRBJ1-3	NA	TRBV11-3	NA	12
TGTGCCAGCAGCGCTACAACAGGGGACACTGAAGCTTTCTTT	CASSATTGDTEAFF	TRBJ1-1	NA	TRBV9	TRBD1	14
TGTGCCAGCAGCTCGCCGGGACAGCTGGTCGATGGCTACACCTTC	CASSSPGQLVDGYTF	TRBJ1-2	few	TRBV7-2	TRBD1	15
TGTGCCTGGATTTCCAGGGTTGGCTACACCTTC	CAWISRVGYTF	TRBJ1-2	NA	TRBV30	NA	11
TGTGCCAGCTCAGGTTTGGGGGGCACTGAAGCTTTCTTT	CASSGLGGTEAFF	TRBJ1-1	NA	TRBV18	NA	13
TGTGCCAGCACCCCGGCAGGGGAATACGAGCAGTACTTC	CASTPAGEYEQYF	TRBJ2-7	NA	TRBV2	NA	13
TGTGCCAGCAGTTTATCGGGAAGCCTAGCGTGGGCCGGGGAGCTGTTTTTT	CASSLSGSLAWAGELFF	TRBJ2-2	NA	TRBV27	NA	17
TGTGCCAGCAGCTCCCGGACAGGGAGGTTAATGGACTACACCTTC	CASSSRTGRLMDYTF	TRBJ1-2	once	TRBV7-8	TRBD1	15
TGTGCCAGTAGTATACCGAGACTTGCCTATGGCTACACCTTC	CASSIPRLAYGYTF	TRBJ1-2	NA	TRBV19	NA	14
TGTGCCAGCAGCTTTATTCAGGGACAGGGTCTTGTGGATGGCTACACCTTC	CASSFIQGQGLVDGYTF	TRBJ1-2	NA	TRBV9	TRBD1	17